The 13 T cell receptor beta chains below were found in one sample sequenced in a study of cytomegalovirus exposure and HLA in healthy donors. The study ran its PCR with 60 Vbeta and 13 Jbeta primers. TCRdb's copy holds only in-frame clones and misses some; the assay was immunoSEQ multiplex PCR. The sample contains around 150,000 clones, roughly four fifths of which appear only once. Specimen: PBMCs. All receptors come from a young man in good health and CMV-seronegative.

V gene TRBV7-2 combines with J gene TRBJ1-2; no definite D call. V lost 5 bases, J lost 5 bases, and 15 bases lay in between. Per the germline V gene, CDR1 is SGHTA and CDR2 is FQGNSA. The CDR3 has 14 amino acids. The DNA of the CDR3 is TGTGCCAGCAGCCCCCTAAGCCCTTTGTATGGCTACACCTTC. Amino acid sequence: CASSPLSPLYGYTF.

The CDR3 reads CASSEEGFFVYEQYF. The CDR3 nucleotides read TGTGCCAGCAGTGAAGAGGGGTTTTTTGTCTACGAGCAGTACTTC. The rearrangement joins TRBV2 to TRBJ2-7, with D perhaps matching TRBD1 (5 bases). V lost 1 base, J lost 3 bases, and 13 bases lay in between. This CDR3 is built from 15 residues. CDR1 and CDR2 from the germline V gene are SNHLY and FYNNEI. The full variable domain, rest sourced from reference TRBV2 and TRBJ2-7, is EPEVTQTPSHQVTQMGQEVILRCVPISNHLYFYWYRQILGQKVEFLVSFYNNEISEKSEIFDDQFSVERPDGSNFTLKIRSTKLEDSAMYFCASSEEGFFVYEQYFGPGTRLTVT.

The chain joins TRBV5-1 to TRBJ2-3, with 11 bases that match TRBD2. Germline CDR1 SGHRS, CDR2 YFSETQ. The CDR3 totals 18 residues. V gave up 0 bases and J gave up 2 bases; unmatched junction bases: 8. Here the CDR3 DNA reads TGCGCCAGCAGCTTGGTGGCTAGCGGGGGGATAGACACAGATACGCAGTATTTT. Encoded protein: CASSLVASGGIDTDTQYF.

The chain recombines TRBV13 with TRBJ2-2, with 12 bases identical to TRBD1. The germline gives CDR1 PRHDT, CDR2 FYEKMQ (reference sequence). There are 16 residues in the CDR3. The V gene end was trimmed by 5 bases and the J gene end by 6 bases; junction bases not matched to a gene: 7. Written as DNA, the CDR3 is TGTGCCAGCAGCCCGAAGGGGGACAGGGGGCCCGGGGAGCTGTTTTTT. Translated, it gives CASSPKGDRGPGELFF.

The V call is TRBV11-2, the J call TRBJ2-7, with 11 nucleotides matching TRBD2. The CDR3 runs to 14 residues. The J segment lost 7 bases and the V segment lost 5 bases, leaving 7 bases of the junction unmatched. The germline V gene has CDR1 SGHAT and CDR2 FQNNGV. The CDR3 DNA reads as TGTGCCAGCAGCCCGACTAGCGGGATTAATGAGCAGTACTTC. This codes for CASSPTSGINEQYF. The whole variable domain, filled in from reference TRBV11-2 and TRBJ2-7, reads EAGVAQSPRYKIIEKRQSVAFWCNPISGHATLYWYQQILGQGPKLLIQFQNNGVVDDSQLPKDRFSAERLKGVDSTLKIQPAKLEDSAVYLCASSPTSGINEQYFGPGTRLTVT.

V is TRBV10-3 and J is TRBJ1-1; TRBD1 might be the D (5 bases). This CDR3 has 14 amino acids. Germline V CDR1 and CDR2: ENHRY, SYGVKD. The ends were cut back, 6 bases at V and 4 bases at J, with 15 bases in the middle. The CDR3 sequence is CAISPRQGATEAFF. DNA of the CDR3: TGTGCCATCAGCCCTCGCCAGGGTGCCACTGAAGCTTTCTTT.

The V and J genes are TRBV5-1 and TRBJ2-5; a possible D gene is TRBD2 (5 bases). This CDR3 has 14 amino acids. Germline V gives CDR1 SGHRS, CDR2 YFSETQ. V was pared by 7 bases and J by 5 bases, with 18 bases between. The CDR3 sequence is CASGEGAARETQYF. The CDR3 nucleotides are TGCGCCAGCGGAGAGGGCGCGGCTCGGGAGACCCAGTACTTC.

The J gene is TRBJ1-2, the V gene TRBV7-9, with TRBD1 identical over 7 bases. The CDR3 is 13 amino acids. The V segment lost 3 bases and the J segment 5 bases; nucleotides outside the gene matches: 3. Germline loops: CDR1 SEHNR, CDR2 FQNEAQ (reference sequence). CDR3 region: CASSFRDSYGYTF. CDR3 bases: TGTGCCAGCAGCTTCCGGGACAGTTATGGCTACACCTTC.

This clone was observed a few times. The genes are TRBV11-2 and TRBJ2-1, with D tentatively TRBD2 (5 bases). The CDR3 consists of 14 residues. Germline V lookup: CDR1 SGHAT, CDR2 FQNNGV. Trimming cost V 4 bases and J 2 bases, with 9 bases left between them. DNA for the CDR3: TGTGCCAGCAGCTCCCCCGGGGCCTACAATGAGCAGTTCTTC. Protein product: CASSSPGAYNEQFF.

This clone was recorded once. The V gene is TRBV28, the J gene TRBJ1-5, with 9 bases that match TRBD1. The length of the CDR3 is 17 residues. With V trimmed by 6 bases and J by 1 base, 10 bases remained unmatched. The germline V gene has CDR1 MDHEN and CDR2 SYDVKM. CDR3 residues: CASSLYIGQGSNQPQHF. Written as DNA, the CDR3 is TGTGCCAGCAGCCTTTATATCGGACAGGGGAGCAATCAGCCCCAGCATTTT.

This rearrangement joins TRBV4-1 to TRBJ2-1, with D perhaps TRBD2 (5 bases). Germline CDR1 is MGHRA and CDR2 is YSYEKL. CDR3 length: 17 residues. V was clipped by 1 base and J by 2 bases, with 15 bases between them. For the CDR3, the DNA is TGCGCCAGCAGCCAAGTTAGGGCGGGCCTCACCTACAATGAGCAGTTCTTC. This sequence encodes CASSQVRAGLTYNEQFF.

The chain is built from TRBV18 and TRBJ2-1; D is perhaps TRBD2 (5 bases). Trimming removed 8 bases from V and 4 bases from J, with 6 bases in between. The CDR3 extends over 11 amino acids. The germline gives CDR1 KGHSH, CDR2 LQKENI. The CDR3 here is CASGLYNEQFF. As DNA, the CDR3 is TGTGCCAGCGGACTTTACAATGAGCAGTTCTTC.

This clone was seen a few times. V is TRBV18 and J is TRBJ2-6, with 9 bases fitting TRBD1. The germline V gene encodes CDR1 KGHSH and CDR2 LQKENI. J gave up 1 base and V 3 bases, and 7 bases lay outside the gene matches. The CDR3 runs to 18 residues. CDR3 nucleotide sequence: TGTGCCAGCTCACCGCCGGGACAGGGAGTATCTGGGGCCAACGTCCTGACTTTC. Translation: CASSPPGQGVSGANVLTF.